This entry lists 8 T cell receptor beta chains sequenced from one sample in a study of blood T cells in healthy people across ages (dated by TCRdb to the mid-2010s). Libraries were constructed by 5' RACE. Sequenced using an Illumina HiSeq 2500. A second PCR of roughly 7 to 11 cycles was performed with a sample-barcoded 5' primer and a J-beta primer mix. Through fastp at Q25 and MiXCR, TCRdb rebuilt clones from the public reads, retaining in-frame beta chains. Merged by CDR3 protein, the rows form single entries marked with the most common genes and DNA. This sample has just over 800,000 distinct CDR3 sequences in its table, and about 59% of those were observed once. Roughly 26% of the sample is held by the ten biggest clonotypes. Sequences were obtained from blood. Receptors were obtained from a man aged 25-40 years in good health.

V and J are TRBV7-9 and TRBJ1-1; weak D call: TRBD1 (6 bases). V lost 5 bases and J lost 8, with 15 bases in between. The length of the CDR3 is 13 residues. The germline gives CDR1 SEHNR, CDR2 FQNEAQ (reference sequence). This CDR3 reads CASSQAGAKEAFF. CDR3 DNA: TGTGCCAGCAGCCAAGCGGGGGCTAAGGAAGCTTTCTTT. Combining the CDR3 with reference TRBV7-9 and TRBJ1-1 gives the whole variable domain DTGVSQNPRHKITKRGQNVTFRCDPISEHNRLYWYRQTLGQGPEFLTYFQNEAQLEKSRLLSDRFSAERPKGSFSTLEIQRTEQGDSAMYLCASSQAGAKEAFFGQGTRLTVV.

The J gene is TRBJ1-1, the V gene TRBV7-9, with D uncertain. The CDR3 runs 14 residues. With 0 bases removed from V and 0 bases from J, the gap between germline ends came to 5 bases. Per germline, CDR1 SEHNR and CDR2 FQNEAQ (reference sequence). CDR3 loop: CASSLAAMNTEAFF. The CDR3 DNA sequence: TGTGCCAGCAGCTTAGCGGCTATGAACACTGAAGCTTTCTTT. The variable domain in full, with the rest retrieved from reference TRBV7-9 and TRBJ1-1, is DTGVSQNPRHKITKRGQNVTFRCDPISEHNRLYWYRQTLGQGPEFLTYFQNEAQLEKSRLLSDRFSAERPKGSFSTLEIQRTEQGDSAMYLCASSLAAMNTEAFFGQGTRLTVV.

V and J are TRBV28 and TRBJ2-5; tentatively, D is TRBD2 (5 bases). TRBJ2-7 matches the DNA end more closely, so the J call is doubtful. The V gene's germline CDR1 is MDHEN and CDR2 SYDVKM. The CDR3 spans 14 residues. The CDR3 region is CASRHGVRTYEQYF. CDR3 nucleotide sequence: TGTGCCAGCAGGCACGGGGTAAGGACCTACGAGCAGTACTTC.

This clonotype was counted between two and nine times. This chain links TRBV5-1 with TRBJ1-4, with D perhaps TRBD1 (6 bases). Germline CDR1 is SGHRS and CDR2 is YFSETQ. The CDR3 consists of 15 residues. The V and J ends lost 0 bases and 5 bases respectively, with 11 bases between them. CDR3 region: CASSLGRGRNEKLFF. CDR3 DNA sequence: TGCGCCAGCAGCTTGGGTCGGGGGCGGAATGAAAAACTGTTTTTT.

The chain carries TRBV20-1 and TRBJ2-4; 12 bases line up with TRBD1. This CDR3 spans 16 amino acids. V trimming: 4 bases; J trimming: 6 bases; junction bases outside the gene matches: 10. In germline, CDR1 is DFQATT, CDR2 SNEGSKA (reference sequence). The CDR3 region is CSANSGTGGGGNIQYF. CDR3 in DNA: TGCAGTGCTAACTCTGGGACAGGGGGCGGAGGAAACATTCAGTACTTC.

This clonotype was seen a few times. The rearrangement joins TRBV29-1 to TRBJ2-5, with 7 bases matching TRBD1. The length of the CDR3 is 13 residues. Germline CDR1 SQVTM, CDR2 ANQGSEA. The V segment lost 7 bases and the J segment 1 base; nucleotides outside the gene matches: 6. CDR3 in DNA: TGCAGCGGCCAGACAGGGTTCCAAGAGACCCAGTACTTC. Amino acid sequence: CSGQTGFQETQYF.

The chain employs TRBV25-1 and TRBJ2-5; weak D call: TRBD1 (6 bases). V lost 2 bases, J lost 4 bases, and 14 bases lay in between. Germline values: CDR1 MGHDK, CDR2 SYGVNS. This CDR3 contains 15 residues. The CDR3 region is CASSEGGMDRETQYF. The CDR3 bases are TGTGCCAGCAGTGAAGGTGGTATGGACAGAGAGACCCAGTACTTC.

The chain is built from TRBV10-3 and TRBJ1-2, with D perhaps matching TRBD1 (5 bases). This CDR3 has 14 residues. Trimming pared 0 bases from V and 3 bases from J, leaving 8 bases between. CDR1 ENHRY and CDR2 SYGVKD come from the germline V gene. This CDR3 is CAISESGGDYGYTF. The CDR3 DNA is TGTGCCATCAGTGAGTCGGGAGGGGACTATGGCTACACCTTC.